A selection of T cell receptor beta chains follows, all from one sample in a study of human T cells and chemical hapten exposure. TCRdb fed the RACE reads into MiXCR, producing one record per CDR3 protein. Of over 150,000 distinct CDR3 sequences listed, about a quarter are singletons. Sample: whole blood, taken in connection with sensitization to the hapten diphenylcyclopropenone (DPC). The receptor source for this set is a woman aged 18-29 years with alopecia areata. Some clones in this sample may be carry-over from other donors' samples. CDR3s include the opening cysteine and the closing phenylalanine or tryptophan. Each record gives: J gene, D gene, clone size, V gene, CDR3 protein. D genes are given only for firm matches. Where a row states a size, it is once, few, many or the class of an expanded clone; other rows omit it.

J: TRBJ2-2; D: .; size: .; V: TRBV20-1; CDR3: CSARDPGRHTGELFF
J: TRBJ2-1; D: .; size: once; V: TRBV20-1; CDR3: CSASSHNEQFF
J: TRBJ2-2; D: .; size: .; V: TRBV29-1; CDR3: CSVEKGSGELFF
J: TRBJ2-5; D: TRBD2; size: .; V: TRBV11-2; CDR3: CASSTRGGETQYF
J: TRBJ2-7; D: .; size: .; V: TRBV4-3; CDR3: CASSQTSSREQYF
J: TRBJ2-3; D: TRBD2; size: .; V: TRBV3-1; CDR3: CASSLLAGGRSYTQYF
J: TRBJ2-4; D: TRBD2; size: few; V: TRBV5-5; CDR3: CASSTLAGVLNIQYF
J: TRBJ2-5; D: .; size: .; V: TRBV20-1; CDR3: CSARSHGGKQETQYF
J: TRBJ2-7; D: .; size: once; V: TRBV18; CDR3: CASSPGGPHYEQYF
J: TRBJ2-5; D: TRBD2; size: .; V: TRBV15; CDR3: CATSRVTSGKETQYF
J: TRBJ1-4; D: .; size: .; V: TRBV5-1; CDR3: CASSFPRPSGIEKLFF